This TCR beta chain was retrieved from a study of cytomegalovirus exposure and HLA in healthy donors. At the level of the study: The 100 to 150 validation repertoires matched the 666 first-cohort repertoires in platform, a later analysis reported. Study-level points and caveats: Diagnosis of cytomegalovirus status made by the classifier reportedly showed high specificity and sensitivity. Subsequent analysis revealed that first-cohort TCR clusters tended to co-occur in the 120 or so validation repertoires.

The donors were part of the 120-subject validation cohort, which stood apart from the roughly 670-subject first cohort. As regards this clone: What it recognizes is unknown.

Generated by immunoSEQ multiplex PCR, the TCRdb table keeps only in-frame clones and is missing some. Of some 350,000 clones listed, roughly 90% were seen once; the top ten hold approximately 1.1%. The CDR3 loop spans 15 amino acids. The V gene end was trimmed by 4 bases and the J gene end by 8 bases; junction bases not matched to a gene: 4. Germline CDR1 SGHAT, CDR2 FQNNGV. This sequence originates from a woman aged 25 to 39 in good health and CMV-seropositive. Specimen: PBMCs. V and J are TRBV11-2 and TRBJ2-1; 14 bases agree with TRBD2. The CDR3 DNA is TGTGCCAGCAGCTCCGGGACTAGCGGGAGAGATGAGCAGTTCTTC. Its translation is CASSSGTSGRDEQFF.